There are a few counts of the clone carrying this T cell receptor beta chain. Each CDR3 protein is one row after TCRdb ran MiXCR on the 5' RACE reads. The sample lists approximately 85,000 distinct CDR3 sequences, about an eighth seen once, with 20% to 25% in the top ten. The entry originates in a study of T cells after yellow fever vaccination. Germline V gives CDR1 DFQATT, CDR2 SNEGSKA (reference sequence). The V and J ends lost 0 bases and 4 bases respectively, with 15 bases between them. The CDR3 has 15 residues. This receptor was identified in a man between 18 and 29 years old who received the YFV17D yellow fever vaccine. The genes are TRBV20-1 and TRBJ1-1; D is undetermined. This material consisted of CD8+ T cells not binding an NS4B(214-222) dextramer, sorted from PBMCs, taken 20 to 25 days after the first yellow fever vaccination. The CDR3 loop is CSARDVKVLVTEAFF. The CDR3 nucleotides are TGCAGTGCTAGAGATGTAAAGGTTTTAGTCACTGAAGCTTTCTTT.